Each of the 13 T cell receptor beta chains below was sequenced from the same sample in a study of T-cell memory formation after mild COVID-19. TCRdb recomputed calls from the 5' RACE reads with MiXCR, one row per CDR3 protein. The table shows 300,000 to 350,000 distinct CDR3 sequences, with 10% to 15% occurring only once. The specimen sequenced was PBMCs or a T cell subset sorted from them (not recorded which). The origin of the receptors is a man between 18 and 35 years old who had mild COVID-19 (a few samples of this study predate the infection). Cell type and time point are not known.

The V gene is TRBV27, the J gene TRBJ2-7, with a weak D call TRBD1 (6 bases). From germline, CDR1 is MNHEY and CDR2 SMNVEV (reference sequence). The CDR3 extends over 14 amino acids. Trimming removed 3 bases from V and 4 bases from J, with 13 bases in between. For the CDR3, the DNA is TGTGCCAGCAGTTTGGGCAGGGGATGGTACGAGCAGTACTTC. This translates into CASSLGRGWYEQYF.

This clonotype was detected ten times or more. The chain employs TRBV5-1 and TRBJ2-7, with 7 bases aligning to TRBD1. Germline CDR1 reads SGHRS; CDR2 reads YFSETQ. The CDR3 has 13 residues. V lost 8 bases, J lost 3 bases, and 8 bases stayed unmatched. CDR3 coding DNA: TGCGCCAGTAGAGGGACAGTAGACTACGAGCAGTACTTC. Its protein product is CASRGTVDYEQYF.

This clonotype came up a few times. This chain connects TRBV12-3 or TRBV12-4 to TRBJ2-7, with D unclear. V lost 5 bases to trimming and J lost 0 bases, with 14 bases between them. The CDR3 sequence is 15 residues long. CDR3 DNA: TGTGCCAGCAGTCCAAGAGTGGCGAACTCCTACGAGCAGTACTTC. Translating gives CASSPRVANSYEQYF.

In its sample, this clonotype was seen a few times. The V gene is TRBV7-9, the J gene TRBJ1-6; D is unresolved. CDR1 is SEHNR and CDR2 is FQNEAQ in the germline V gene (reference sequence). The V end lost 2 bases, the J end lost 9 bases, and 8 bases lay between the germline ends. The CDR3 has 13 amino acids. The CDR3 loop reads CASSLNPSSPLHF. As DNA, the CDR3 is TGTGCCAGCAGCTTAAACCCTTCTTCACCCCTCCACTTT. The full variable domain, completed using reference TRBV7-9 and TRBJ1-6, is DTGVSQNPRHKITKRGQNVTFRCDPISEHNRLYWYRQTLGQGPEFLTYFQNEAQLEKSRLLSDRFSAERPKGSFSTLEIQRTEQGDSAMYLCASSLNPSSPLHFGNGTRLTVT.

The chain recombines TRBV5-1 with TRBJ2-3; no definite D call. The germline V gene encodes CDR1 SGHRS and CDR2 YFSETQ. The CDR3 sequence is 16 residues long. Trimming removed 0 bases from V and 1 base from J, with 12 bases in between. This CDR3 reads CASSLASPRGTDTQYF. The CDR3 DNA reads as TGCGCCAGCAGCTTGGCATCACCCCGGGGCACAGATACGCAGTATTTT.

This rearrangement joins TRBV7-6 to TRBJ2-3; 7 bases align to TRBD2. J gave up 1 base and V 4 bases, and 8 bases lay outside the gene matches. Germline values: CDR1 SGHVS, CDR2 FNYEAQ. The CDR3 is 16 residues long. This CDR3 reads CASSSGLDFGTDTQYF. The CDR3 coding sequence is TGTGCCAGCAGCTCTGGACTAGACTTCGGCACAGATACGCAGTATTTT.

The chain carries TRBV21-1 and TRBJ1-6. TRBV21-1 is a listed pseudogene. CDR3 size: 15 residues. CDR3: CASNGRSSYNSPLHF. CDR3 DNA: TGTGCCAGCAACGGACGGAGCTCCTATAATTCACCCCTCCACTTT.

This clonotype was seen a few times. J is TRBJ2-7 and V is TRBV5-1; 7 positions agree with TRBD1. This CDR3 spans 13 amino acids. Germline CDR1 SGHRS, CDR2 YFSETQ. V trimming: 6 bases; J trimming: 3 bases; junction bases outside the gene matches: 6. CDR3 DNA sequence: TGCGCCAGCACCGACAGGGTCCTCTACGAGCAGTACTTC. Encoded protein: CASTDRVLYEQYF. The full variable domain, completed using reference TRBV5-1 and TRBJ2-7, is KAGVTQTPRYLIKTRGQQVTLSCSPISGHRSVSWYQQTPGQGLQFLFEYFSETQRNKGNFPGRFSGRQFSNSRSEMNVSTLELGDSALYLCASTDRVLYEQYFGPGTRLTVT.

This clonotype was counted at least ten times. The chain carries TRBV10-1 and TRBJ2-5; no clear D gene. Trimming took off 5 bases at V and 4 bases at J, with 14 bases between the two ends. Germline values: CDR1 WNHNN, CDR2 SYGVQD (reference sequence). This CDR3 has 14 amino acids. CDR3: CASSPESPAETQYF. DNA for the CDR3: TGCGCCAGCAGTCCAGAATCTCCGGCAGAGACCCAGTACTTC.

The rearrangement joins TRBV7-8 to TRBJ2-5; D is unresolved. Germline V gene lookup returns CDR1 SGHVS and CDR2 FQNEAQ. The CDR3 covers 14 residues. Deletions cut 0 bases from V and 5 bases from J, with 10 bases between. CDR3: CASSLASDSETQYF. The CDR3 DNA reads as TGTGCCAGCAGCTTAGCATCCGATTCGGAGACCCAGTACTTC. Full variable domain (rest looked up from reference TRBV7-8 and TRBJ2-5): GAGVSQSPRYKVAKRGQDVALRCDPISGHVSLFWYQQALGQGPEFLTYFQNEAQLDKSGLPSDRFFAERPEGSVSTLKIQRTQQEDSAVYLCASSLASDSETQYFGPGTRLLVL.

This clonotype appeared a few times. This chain links TRBV4-2 with TRBJ1-1; D gene unclear. V dropped 0 bases and J dropped 9 bases, with 5 bases sitting between them. Germline V gene sequence: CDR1 LGHNA, CDR2 YNFKEQ. CDR3 size: 11 residues. CDR3 sequence reads: CASSQEGKAFF. CDR3 nucleotides: TGTGCCAGCAGCCAAGAGGGAAAAGCTTTCTTT.

The rearrangement joins TRBV20-1 to TRBJ1-1; D gene uncertain. The CDR3 consists of 13 residues. Germline values: CDR1 DFQATT, CDR2 SNEGSKA (reference sequence). V was pared by 3 bases and J by 0 bases, with 8 bases between. The CDR3 sequence is CSASTEMNTEAFF. The CDR3 DNA follows: TGCAGTGCTAGTACCGAGATGAACACTGAAGCTTTCTTT.

This clonotype was seen only a few times. The chain employs TRBV21-1 and TRBJ1-1; the table's TRBD1 call for D was not verified on the DNA. TRBV21-1 is listed as a pseudogene. This CDR3 spans 13 amino acids. The CDR3 region is CASSKRTGGKAFF. As DNA, the CDR3 is TGTGCCAGCAGCAAAAGGACAGGGGGCAAAGCTTTCTTT.